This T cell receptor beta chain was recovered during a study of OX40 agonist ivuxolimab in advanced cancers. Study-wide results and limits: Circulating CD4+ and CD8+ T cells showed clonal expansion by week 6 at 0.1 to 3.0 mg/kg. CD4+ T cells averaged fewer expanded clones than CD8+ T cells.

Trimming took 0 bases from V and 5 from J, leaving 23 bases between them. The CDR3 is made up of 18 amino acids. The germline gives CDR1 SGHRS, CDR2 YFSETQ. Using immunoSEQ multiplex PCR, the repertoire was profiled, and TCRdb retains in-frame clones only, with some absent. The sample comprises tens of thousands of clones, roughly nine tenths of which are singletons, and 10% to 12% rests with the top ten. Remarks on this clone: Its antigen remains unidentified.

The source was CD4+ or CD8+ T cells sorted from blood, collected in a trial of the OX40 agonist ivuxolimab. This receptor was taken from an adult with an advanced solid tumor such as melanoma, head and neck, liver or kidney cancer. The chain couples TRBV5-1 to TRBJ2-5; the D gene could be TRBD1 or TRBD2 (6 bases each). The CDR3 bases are TGCGCCAGCAGCTTGGATCTTCGGGGGCGCGTGGTTCAGGAGACCCAGTACTTC. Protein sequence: CASSLDLRGRVVQETQYF.